This entry concerns a single T cell receptor (beta chain). This sample is drawn from a study of blood T cell repertoires in COVID-19. Libraries were prepared by immunoSEQ multiplex PCR; TCRdb keeps only in-frame clonotypes and omits some of them. The sample holds under 300,000 clones; 89% are singletons and the top ten take approximately 4.6%. Deletions cut 5 bases from V and 9 bases from J, with 17 bases between. CDR1 is SGHTA and CDR2 is FQGNSA in the germline V gene. This CDR3 spans 15 amino acids. This receptor was obtained from a woman in her thirties or forties who had recovered from COVID-19. The specimen sequenced was peripheral blood. V gene TRBV7-2 combines with J gene TRBJ1-6, with D hard to call. The CDR3 protein is CASSPNPGLGSPLHF. CDR3 nucleotide sequence: TGTGCCAGCAGCCCCAATCCGGGTTTGGGTTCACCCCTCCACTTT.